A single sample is the source of the 23 T cell receptor beta chains below, sequenced in a study of blood T cell repertoires in COVID-19. Here immunoSEQ multiplex PCR was the method, and the copy in TCRdb shows in-frame clones only, minus some. Of around 13,000 clones listed, 88% are singletons. What was sequenced was peripheral blood. The receptors come from a human donor in a cohort sampled during active COVID-19.

The rearrangement links TRBV15 to TRBJ1-4; 10 bases map to TRBD1. CDR1 and CDR2 from the germline V gene are LNHNV and YYDKDF (reference sequence). This CDR3 has 16 amino acids. With 2 bases clipped from V and 5 bases from J, the junction kept 5 bases outside the gene matches. This CDR3 reads CATSRHDRGLNEKLFF. In DNA form, the CDR3 reads TGTGCCACCAGCAGACACGACAGGGGGCTAAATGAAAAACTGTTTTTT.

V is TRBV15 and J is TRBJ2-3; 7 bases agree with TRBD1. V dropped 0 bases and J dropped 5; count of bases not matched to a gene: 5. CDR1 LNHNV and CDR2 YYDKDF come from the germline V gene (reference sequence). The CDR3 covers 15 residues. Written as DNA, the CDR3 is TGTGCCACCAGCAGAGATCAGGGGGATGGAGATACGCAGTATTTT. Its translation is CATSRDQGDGDTQYF.

Here the CDR3 reads CAITGAYEQYF. Written as DNA, the CDR3 is TGTGCCATCACAGGGGCCTACGAGCAGTACTTC. V gene TRBV7-9 combines with J gene TRBJ2-7; TRBD1 agrees at 7 bases. CDR3 length: 11 residues. Losses at the gene ends were 10 bases for V and 2 bases for J; bases not matched to a gene: 2. From germline, CDR1 is SEHNR and CDR2 FQNEAQ (reference sequence).

The gene calls are TRBV7-9 and TRBJ2-3; 7 nucleotides line up with TRBD2. The CDR3 extends over 16 amino acids. In germline, CDR1 is SEHNR, CDR2 FQNEAQ (reference sequence). The V gene end was trimmed by 1 base and the J gene end by 2 bases; junction bases not matched to a gene: 6. The CDR3, as DNA: TGTGCCAGCAGCTTAGGAACCAGCGGGAACACAGATACGCAGTATTTT. Encoded protein: CASSLGTSGNTDTQYF.

The CDR3 bases are TGTGCCAGCAGTCCGACGGGACAGCTAAATGGCTACACCTTC. It codes for CASSPTGQLNGYTF. The V gene is TRBV27, the J gene TRBJ1-2, with 7 bases aligning to TRBD1. The length of the CDR3 is 14 residues. Trimming removed 5 bases from V and 6 bases from J; junction bases left unmatched: 9. CDR1 is MNHEY and CDR2 is SMNVEV in the germline V gene (reference sequence).

This chain joins TRBV7-9 and TRBJ1-5, with TRBD1 identical over 12 bases. V was pared by 7 bases and J by 9 bases, with 7 bases of the junction left unmatched. This CDR3 has 14 amino acids. Germline values: CDR1 SEHNR, CDR2 FQNEAQ (reference sequence). The CDR3 coding sequence is TGTGCCAGCACTCTGGGGGACAGGGGGCTGCCCCAGCATTTT. Residues: CASTLGDRGLPQHF.

CDR3 region: CASALGSMNTEAFF. The CDR3 DNA reads as TGTGCCAGCGCCCTTGGCAGTATGAACACTGAAGCTTTCTTT. The chain couples TRBV7-8 to TRBJ1-1; no reliable D call. CDR1 and CDR2 from the germline V gene are SGHVS and FQNEAQ. V was pared by 8 bases and J by 0 bases, with 13 bases between. There are 14 residues in the CDR3.

This clone has a single count. This rearrangement joins TRBV9 to TRBJ1-3, with D unclear. V lost 0 bases, J lost 8 bases, and 9 bases lay in between. From germline, CDR1 is SGDLS and CDR2 YYNGEE. The CDR3 has 13 residues. The CDR3 nucleotides read TGTGCCAGCAGCGTAGTGGCAGAGGACACCATATATTTT. It yields the protein CASSVVAEDTIYF.

Concerning this clone itself: Additional DNA sequences in this sample encode the identical CDR3. The chain has TRBV5-1 and TRBJ2-1; D is uncertain. This CDR3 is built from 12 residues. Trimming took 0 bases from V and 7 from J, leaving 5 bases between them. CDR1 and CDR2 from the germline V gene are SGHRS and YFSETQ. CDR3 nucleotide sequence: TGCGCCAGCAGCTTGGTACAGAATGAGCAGTTCTTC. This gives the protein CASSLVQNEQFF. Full variable domain (rest looked up from reference TRBV5-1 and TRBJ2-1): KAGVTQTPRYLIKTRGQQVTLSCSPISGHRSVSWYQQTPGQGLQFLFEYFSETQRNKGNFPGRFSGRQFSNSRSEMNVSTLELGDSALYLCASSLVQNEQFFGPGTRLTVL.

The CDR3 loop is CASSLARGSNTEAFF. In DNA form, the CDR3 reads TGTGCCAGCAGCTTAGCCCGGGGGTCGAACACTGAAGCTTTCTTT. The rearrangement links TRBV7-6 to TRBJ1-1, with D possibly matching TRBD1 (5 bases). Looked up from germline, CDR1 is SGHVS and CDR2 is FNYEAQ. V lost 0 bases and J lost 1, with 9 bases in between. There are 15 residues in the CDR3.

The V call is TRBV9, the J call TRBJ2-5; D unclear. The germline V and J ends were trimmed by 0 bases and 2 bases, with 8 bases remaining between them. CDR1 is SGDLS and CDR2 is YYNGEE in the germline V gene. This CDR3 has 14 amino acids. The CDR3 protein is CASSVGATQETQYF. The CDR3 region has the DNA TGTGCCAGCAGCGTAGGGGCCACACAAGAGACCCAGTACTTC.

The chain links TRBV7-2 to TRBJ2-7; 10 nucleotides agree with TRBD2. J was trimmed by 6 bases and V by 5 bases; bases with no gene match: 7. Germline V gene lookup returns CDR1 SGHTA and CDR2 FQGNSA. The CDR3 extends over 14 amino acids. CDR3 bases: TGTGCCAGCAGCGTAACTAGCGGGGCCTCCGAGCAGTACTTC. Translated, it gives CASSVTSGASEQYF.

Here the CDR3 reads CASSHSFSETQYF. DNA of the CDR3: TGTGCCAGCAGCCATTCTTTCTCTGAGACCCAGTACTTC. The J gene is TRBJ2-5, the V gene TRBV3-1 (or the pseudogene TRBV3-2), with unresolved D. Germline loops: CDR1 LGHDT, CDR2 YNNKEL (reference sequence). This CDR3 has 13 amino acids. Trimming removed 3 bases at V and 5 bases at J, with 10 bases between.

The chain uses TRBV7-9 and TRBJ2-1; TRBD2 is a possible D gene (6 bases). The V end was cut by 6 bases, the J end by 6 bases, with 15 bases between. The CDR3 runs 14 residues. The germline gives CDR1 SEHNR, CDR2 FQNEAQ (reference sequence). The CDR3 reads CASSPGTPSNEQFF. DNA of the CDR3: TGTGCCAGCAGTCCCGGGACTCCCTCCAATGAGCAGTTCTTC. Combining the CDR3 with reference TRBV7-9 and TRBJ2-1 gives the whole variable domain DTGVSQNPRHKITKRGQNVTFRCDPISEHNRLYWYRQTLGQGPEFLTYFQNEAQLEKSRLLSDRFSAERPKGSFSTLEIQRTEQGDSAMYLCASSPGTPSNEQFFGPGTRLTVL.

This clone appeared a few times. In DNA form, the CDR3 reads TGTGCCGGCTCGACTAGCGAGCAAGAGACCCAGTACTTC. It translates to CAGSTSEQETQYF. V gene TRBV2 combines with J gene TRBJ2-5; 8 nucleotides match TRBD2. The CDR3 consists of 13 residues. Germline V gene data show CDR1 as SNHLY and CDR2 as FYNNEI. Germline trimming cut 11 bases from V and 2 bases from J; bases unmatched to any gene: 7.

The chain couples TRBV6-2 or TRBV6-3 to TRBJ1-6; 9 bases agree with TRBD1. V was clipped by 6 bases and J by 1 base; unmatched bases: 10. Germline V gene sequence: CDR1 MNHEY, CDR2 SVGEGT. The CDR3 length is 18 residues. The DNA of the CDR3 is TGTGCCAGCAGCCCACAGGGGACAGGGAGGTCCTATAATTCACCCCTCCACTTT. Translated: CASSPQGTGRSYNSPLHF.

CDR3 nucleotides: TGCGCCAGCAGCTTGTCTAGCGGGATCGGCACAGATACGCAGTATTTT. Translating it yields CASSLSSGIGTDTQYF. The chain couples TRBV5-1 to TRBJ2-3; 9 bases are a match to TRBD2. This CDR3 comprises 16 residues. J lost 1 base, V lost 1 base, and 4 bases had no gene match. Germline V gene sequence: CDR1 SGHRS, CDR2 YFSETQ.

This clone was counted once. J is TRBJ1-2 and V is TRBV7-2, with 12 bases matching TRBD1. V was pared by 4 bases and J by 6 bases, with 3 bases of the junction left unmatched. CDR3 size: 14 residues. CDR1 is SGHTA and CDR2 is FQGNSA in the germline V gene. The CDR3 sequence is CASSSGQGAHGYTF. In nucleotides, the CDR3 is TGTGCCAGCAGCTCGGGACAGGGGGCCCATGGCTACACCTTC.

The chain is built from TRBV19 and TRBJ2-7, with TRBD2 identical over 8 bases. Germline V gene data show CDR1 as LNHDA and CDR2 as SQIVND (reference sequence). Germline trimming cut 4 bases from V and 0 bases from J; bases unmatched to any gene: 8. There are 16 residues in the CDR3. As DNA, the CDR3 is TGTGCCAGTAGTAGGGGCACTAGCGGTAGCTCCTACGAGCAGTACTTC. Translating gives CASSRGTSGSSYEQYF.

The V gene is TRBV5-5, the J gene TRBJ2-6; a weak D match, TRBD2 (6 bases). CDR1 and CDR2 from the germline V gene are SGHKS and YYEKEE (reference sequence). CDR3 length: 15 residues. The germline V and J ends were trimmed by 1 base and 2 bases, with 7 bases remaining between them. CDR3 sequence (DNA): TGTGCCAGCAGCTTGTGGGGGGCTGGGGCCAACGTCCTGACTTTC. Translation: CASSLWGAGANVLTF.

This clone appeared a few times. CDR3 protein: CASSYSGEAGNTIYF. For the CDR3, the DNA is TGTGCCAGCAGTTACTCAGGGGAAGCTGGAAACACCATATATTTT. The chain couples TRBV6-5 to TRBJ1-3; D may be TRBD1 (5 bases). CDR1 is MNHEY and CDR2 is SVGAGI in the germline V gene. With 0 bases removed from V and 2 bases from J, the gap between germline ends came to 8 bases. The CDR3 covers 15 residues.

The rearrangement uses TRBV7-6 and TRBJ2-1; 9 bases map to TRBD1. V shed 5 bases, J shed 7 bases, and the junction held 12 bases outside the gene matches. The germline CDR1 and CDR2 sequences are SGHVS and FNYEAQ. The CDR3 covers 16 residues. The CDR3 reads CASSAYVTGGQNEQFF. CDR3 in DNA: TGTGCCAGCAGCGCCTATGTTACAGGGGGCCAGAATGAGCAGTTCTTC.

The V gene is TRBV2, the J gene TRBJ1-4; 9 bases are a match to TRBD1. Germline V gene lookup returns CDR1 SNHLY and CDR2 FYNNEI. The J segment lost 6 bases and the V segment lost 7 bases, leaving 6 bases of the junction unmatched. This CDR3 spans 14 amino acids. CDR3 DNA: TGTGCCAGCAAGCCGGGACAGGGTGATGAAAAACTGTTTTTT. This encodes CASKPGQGDEKLFF.